This T cell receptor (beta chain) was sequenced in a study of neoadjuvant nivolumab and ipilimumab in lung cancer. TCRdb's copy holds only in-frame clones and misses some; the assay was immunoSEQ multiplex PCR. Among 25,000 to 35,000 clones, roughly 90% were seen once, and the ten largest hold around 2.2%. As for this clone: The antigen remains unidentified.

Points from the study as a whole: Resected-tumor TCR richness correlated positively with pretherapy blood richness. From pretherapy to surgery, tumor richness and clonality rose with dual therapy. Only a single major-pathologic-response sample was available for clonality analysis.

Germline lookup yields CDR1 SGHNT and CDR2 YYREEE (reference sequence). The V gene lost 2 bases and the J gene lost 3 bases, with 16 bases spanning the gap. The CDR3 totals 16 residues. This receptor was taken from an adult with non-small cell lung cancer. This sample comprised peripheral blood, obtained after neoadjuvant nivolumab, alone or with ipilimumab, at or shortly before surgery. The chain employs TRBV5-4 and TRBJ2-3; D assignment may be TRBD1 or TRBD2 (5 bases each). The CDR3 DNA is TGTGCCAGCAGCTTTGGGGGTGCTAGCACGACAGATACGCAGTATTTT. Amino acid sequence: CASSFGGASTTDTQYF.